Below, 7 T cell receptor beta chains from the same sample are listed, as sequenced in a study of T cells in Graves' hyperthyroidism and ophthalmopathy. From RNA transcripts, TCR beta CDR3 regions were amplified. When the TCR CDR3 underwent first-round RT-PCR, the HTBI primer set was used. TCRdb fed the multiplex PCR reads into MiXCR, producing one record per CDR3 protein. This sample has about 52,000 distinct CDR3 sequences; about half occur once, and the top ten carry about 9%. The sample consisted of blood. Source of these receptors: a woman in her fifties or sixties with Graves' ophthalmopathy.

The rearrangement links TRBV10-3 to TRBJ1-5, with 9 bases aligning to TRBD1. The CDR3 totals 15 residues. Per germline, CDR1 ENHRY and CDR2 SYGVKD. V dropped 5 bases and J dropped 6; count of bases not matched to a gene: 8. CDR3 amino acids: CAISKQGAPGQPQHF. In nucleotides, the CDR3 is TGTGCCATCAGTAAACAGGGGGCACCTGGTCAGCCCCAGCATTTT.

V and J are TRBV7-9 and TRBJ1-6, with D unresolved. Deletions cut 6 bases from V and 0 bases from J, with 12 bases between. CDR3 length: 16 amino acids. Germline CDR1 reads SEHNR; CDR2 reads FQNEAQ (reference sequence). DNA of the CDR3: TGTGCCAGCAGTCCGGAACTCAACTCCTATAATTCACCCCTCCACTTT. As protein: CASSPELNSYNSPLHF. The full variable domain, with the rest looked up from reference TRBV7-9 and TRBJ1-6, is DTGVSQNPRHKITKRGQNVTFRCDPISEHNRLYWYRQTLGQGPEFLTYFQNEAQLEKSRLLSDRFSAERPKGSFSTLEIQRTEQGDSAMYLCASSPELNSYNSPLHFGNGTRLTVT.

This clonotype was seen many times. The chain uses TRBV10-3 and TRBJ2-7; a weak D match, TRBD1 (6 bases). The V gene's germline CDR1 is ENHRY and CDR2 SYGVKD. CDR3 size: 16 residues. Deletions cut 5 bases from V and 6 bases from J, with 23 bases between. The CDR3 region has the DNA TGTGCCATCAGTCCCAACAGGGACCCCCTTACGAGCGAGCAGTACTTC. It is translated as CAISPNRDPLTSEQYF.

The rearrangement joins TRBV3-1 to TRBJ2-7, with TRBD2 matching 8 bases. From germline, CDR1 is LGHDT and CDR2 YNNKEL (reference sequence). V was pared by 1 base and J by 1 base, with 3 bases of the junction left unmatched. This CDR3 contains 15 residues. CDR3 region: CASSQVAGLSYEQYF. In nucleotides, the CDR3 is TGTGCCAGCAGCCAAGTAGCGGGACTGTCCTACGAGCAGTACTTC.

This clonotype was recorded at least ten times. The V gene is TRBV7-2, the J gene TRBJ1-2; 8 nucleotides match TRBD1. The length of the CDR3 is 15 residues. Trimming at V came to 4 bases and at J to 0 bases, leaving 4 bases not matched to a gene. Per germline, CDR1 SGHTA and CDR2 FQGNSA. The CDR3 reads CASSSDRAANYGYTF. CDR3 nucleotides: TGTGCCAGCAGCTCGGACAGGGCGGCTAACTATGGCTACACCTTC.

This clonotype was counted at least ten times. The genes are TRBV9 and TRBJ1-4; TRBD1 aligns across 7 bases. CDR3 length equals 14 residues. V trimming: 3 bases; J trimming: 7 bases; junction bases outside the gene matches: 6. CDR1 and CDR2 from the germline V gene are SGDLS and YYNGEE. In DNA, the CDR3 is TGTGCCAGCAGCGCGACCTCAGGGGGTGAAAAACTGTTTTTT. This translates into CASSATSGGEKLFF.

There are many counts of this clonotype. The chain uses TRBV6-1 and TRBJ1-2; possible D gene TRBD1, 6 bases. The CDR3 length is 14 residues. Germline V gene sequence: CDR1 MNHNS, CDR2 SASEGT. The V and J ends lost 8 bases and 5 bases respectively, with 18 bases between them. For the CDR3, the DNA is TGTGCCAGCGGGGGGGGCGGCACTATTTATGGCTACACCTTC. Translated: CASGGGGTIYGYTF.